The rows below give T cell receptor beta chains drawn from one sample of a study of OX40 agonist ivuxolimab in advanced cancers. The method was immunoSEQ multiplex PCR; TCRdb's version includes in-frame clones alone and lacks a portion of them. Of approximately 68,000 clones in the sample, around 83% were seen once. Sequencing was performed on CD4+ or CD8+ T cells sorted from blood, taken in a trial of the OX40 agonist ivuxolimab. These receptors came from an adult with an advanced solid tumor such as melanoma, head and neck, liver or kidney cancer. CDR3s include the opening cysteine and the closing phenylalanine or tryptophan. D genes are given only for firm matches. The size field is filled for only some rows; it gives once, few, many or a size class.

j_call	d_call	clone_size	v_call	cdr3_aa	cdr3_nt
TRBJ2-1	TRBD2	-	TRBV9	CASSDLRGVNEQFF	TGTGCCAGCAGCGATCTTCGGGGGGTTAATGAGCAGTTCTTC
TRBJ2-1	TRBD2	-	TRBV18	CASSPRTSGSGEQFF	TGTGCCAGCTCACCGCGGACTAGCGGGAGCGGTGAGCAGTTCTTC
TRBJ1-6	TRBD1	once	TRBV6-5	CASSPDRVDSPLHF	TGTGCCAGCAGTCCGGACAGGGTGGATTCACCCCTCCACTTT
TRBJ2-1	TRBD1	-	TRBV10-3	CAITASSGQGAHNEQFF	TGTGCCATCACGGCGTCTTCCGGACAGGGGGCCCACAATGAGCAGTTCTTC
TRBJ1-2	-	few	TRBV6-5	CASSYSIRDGYTF	TGTGCCAGCAGTTACTCAATCAGGGATGGCTACACCTTC
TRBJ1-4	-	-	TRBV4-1	CASSQDLRGFNEKLFF	TGCGCCAGCAGCCAAGATCTAAGAGGGTTTAATGAAAAACTGTTTTTT
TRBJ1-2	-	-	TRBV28	CASSYEGSGSRGYTF	TGTGCCAGCAGTTACGAGGGGAGCGGCAGCCGCGGCTACACCTTC
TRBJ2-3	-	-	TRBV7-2	CASSLSLATDTQYF	TGTGCCAGCAGCTTAAGTCTCGCCACAGATACGCAGTATTTT
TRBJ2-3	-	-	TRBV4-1	CASSQDPGFVDTQYF	TGCGCCAGCAGCCAAGATCCGGGATTCGTGGATACGCAGTATTTT
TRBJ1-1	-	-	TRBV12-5	CASTVSNTEAFF	TGTGCTAGTACAGTGTCGAACACTGAAGCTTTCTTT
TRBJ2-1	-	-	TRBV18	CASSPPTGNEQFF	TGTGCCAGCTCACCACCGACTGGCAATGAGCAGTTCTTC
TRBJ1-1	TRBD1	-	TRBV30	CAWSALGRDRAEAFF	TGTGCCTGGAGCGCCCTCGGGAGGGACAGGGCTGAAGCTTTCTTT